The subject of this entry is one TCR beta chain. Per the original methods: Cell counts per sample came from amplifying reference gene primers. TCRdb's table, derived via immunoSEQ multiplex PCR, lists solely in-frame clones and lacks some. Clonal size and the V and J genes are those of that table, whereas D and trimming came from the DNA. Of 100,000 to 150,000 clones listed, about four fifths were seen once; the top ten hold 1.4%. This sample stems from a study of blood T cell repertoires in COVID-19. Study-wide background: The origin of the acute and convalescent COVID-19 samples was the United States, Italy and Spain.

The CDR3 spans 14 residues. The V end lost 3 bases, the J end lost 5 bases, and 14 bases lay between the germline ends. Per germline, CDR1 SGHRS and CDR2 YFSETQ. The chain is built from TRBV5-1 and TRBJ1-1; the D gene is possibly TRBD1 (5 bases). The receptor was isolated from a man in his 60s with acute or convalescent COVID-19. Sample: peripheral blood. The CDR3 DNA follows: TGCGCCAGCAGCTGGGACGCGGGAGGGACTGAAGCTTTCTTT. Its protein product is CASSWDAGGTEAFF.